The 18 T cell receptor beta chains presented below share a single source sample, sequenced in a study of shared clonotypes between healthy human individuals. The protocol was immunoSEQ multiplex PCR, while the TCRdb copy is restricted to in-frame clones and leaves out a portion. The sample comprises around 2.3 million clones, approximately 94% of which are singletons, and 0.1% to 0.15% rests with the top ten. The specimen sequenced was naive CD4+ T cells sorted from blood. Indicated subset: CD45RA+ positively selected. These receptors all stem from a young man in good health.

The V call is TRBV30, the J call TRBJ2-3; 12 nucleotides agree with TRBD1. The CDR3 has 20 residues. The germline V gene has CDR1 GTSNPN and CDR2 SVGIG (reference sequence). V lost 3 bases, J lost 1 base, and 17 bases stayed unmatched. The chain's CDR3 is CAWRGLYRGQGARGTDTQYF. The CDR3 region has the DNA TGTGCCTGGAGGGGTCTTTATAGGGGACAGGGGGCGAGGGGCACAGATACGCAGTATTTT.

The chain is built from TRBV5-1 and TRBJ1-4, with a possible D match to TRBD1 (5 bases). The CDR3 is made up of 15 amino acids. Germline V gene sequence: CDR1 SGHRS, CDR2 YFSETQ. The V and J ends lost 0 bases and 3 bases respectively, with 9 bases between them. CDR3 sequence (DNA): TGCGCCAGCAGCTTGGGGGACGAATCTAATGAAAAACTGTTTTTT. It translates to CASSLGDESNEKLFF.

This clone was observed once. CDR3 coding DNA: TGTGCCTGGAGTGGACCAATAACAGGGGCTATTTCACCCCTCCACTTT. This gives the protein CAWSGPITGAISPLHF. This sequence joins TRBV30 and TRBJ1-6; 7 nucleotides match TRBD1. In germline, CDR1 is GTSNPN, CDR2 SVGIG (reference sequence). This CDR3 comprises 16 residues. V lost 1 base to trimming and J lost 9 bases; unmatched junction nucleotides: 12.

The chain uses TRBV30 and TRBJ1-6; D not resolved. The CDR3 length is 13 residues. The V gene lost 5 bases and the J gene lost 9 bases, with 14 bases spanning the gap. The germline V gene has CDR1 GTSNPN and CDR2 SVGIG (reference sequence). CDR3 sequence: CAWLDQPGSPLHF. The CDR3 bases are TGTGCCTGGCTGGACCAACCCGGTTCACCCCTCCACTTT.

Comments on this clone: Other nucleotide sequences in the sample specify the same CDR3. V gene TRBV6-5 combines with J gene TRBJ2-7; tentatively, D is TRBD1 (5 bases). The CDR3 has 13 amino acids. Trimming left V 2 bases short and J 4 bases short, with 9 bases between. Germline V gene data show CDR1 as MNHEY and CDR2 as SVGAGI. The CDR3 coding sequence is TGTGCCAGCAGTTACGGGGCAGGATACGAGCAGTACTTC. Encoded protein: CASSYGAGYEQYF.

This chain links TRBV6-6 with TRBJ2-7, with unresolved D. Germline-derived CDR1 and CDR2 are MNHNY and SVGAGI (reference sequence). Trimming removed 0 bases from V and 1 base from J, with 7 bases in between. This CDR3 is built from 14 residues. The CDR3 protein is CASSYSALSYEQYF. CDR3 nucleotides: TGTGCCAGCAGTTACTCAGCTTTATCCTACGAGCAGTACTTC.

With regard to this clone: This same CDR3 is encoded by further DNA sequences in the sample. The chain combines TRBV10-3 with TRBJ1-2; 7 bases map to TRBD1. The CDR3 loop spans 13 amino acids. Germline V gene lookup returns CDR1 ENHRY and CDR2 SYGVKD. V gave up 3 bases and J gave up 8 bases; unmatched junction bases: 6. The CDR3 DNA sequence: TGTGCCATCAGTGATGACAGGGCTTACGGCTACACCTTC. It specifies CAISDDRAYGYTF.

This clone was observed a single time. The CDR3 region is CASSLVPGQPQFF. For the CDR3, the DNA is TGCGCCAGCAGCTTGGTTCCGGGACAACCACAGTTCTTC. The V gene is TRBV5-1, the J gene TRBJ2-1; TRBD1 is a possible D gene (6 bases). The CDR3 is 13 amino acids. Germline assignment: CDR1 SGHRS and CDR2 YFSETQ. V lost 0 bases and J lost 13, with 14 bases in between.

The genes are TRBV5-6 and TRBJ2-7; D is unresolved. The CDR3 runs to 15 residues. Per the germline V gene, CDR1 is SGHDT and CDR2 is YYEEEE. Trimming pared 4 bases from V and 3 bases from J, leaving 17 bases between. CDR3 sequence reads: CASSRPLTNLYEQYF. For the CDR3, the DNA is TGTGCCAGCAGCCGGCCTCTAACCAACCTCTACGAGCAGTACTTC.

This clone is a singleton in its sample. The rearrangement uses TRBV18 and TRBJ1-1, with 7 bases identical to TRBD1. V lost 5 bases to trimming and J lost 5 bases; unmatched junction nucleotides: 11. The CDR3 spans 15 residues. Germline assignment: CDR1 KGHSH and CDR2 LQKENI. The DNA for the CDR3 is TGTGCCAGCTCATATAGTGCAGGGGGTGGGACTGAAGCTTTCTTT. Translated, it gives CASSYSAGGGTEAFF.

The chain is built from TRBV10-3 and TRBJ2-3; 10 bases line up with TRBD2. CDR3 length: 15 amino acids. CDR1 is ENHRY and CDR2 is SYGVKD in the germline V gene. With 5 bases clipped from V and 5 bases from J, the junction kept 7 bases outside the gene matches. Written as DNA, the CDR3 is TGTGCCATCAGTTCAGCGGGAGGGGAGAAAGATACGCAGTATTTT. Translated: CAISSAGGEKDTQYF.

The chain employs TRBV18 and TRBJ2-7, with 11 bases aligning to TRBD1. The V gene's germline CDR1 is KGHSH and CDR2 LQKENI. The CDR3 is made up of 15 amino acids. V shed 4 bases, J shed 3 bases, and the junction held 5 bases outside the gene matches. DNA for the CDR3: TGTGCCAGCTCACAAACCGGGACAGGGGGCTACGAGCAGTACTTC. This sequence encodes CASSQTGTGGYEQYF.

This rearrangement joins TRBV6-1 to TRBJ2-7, with a possible D match to TRBD1 (6 bases). Looked up from germline, CDR1 is MNHNS and CDR2 is SASEGT. Trimming took 4 bases from V and 3 from J, leaving 13 bases between them. This CDR3 is 14 amino acids long. The CDR3 is CASSGGQGLYEQYF. CDR3 DNA sequence: TGTGCCAGCAGTGGGGGCCAGGGGCTCTACGAGCAGTACTTC.

The chain uses TRBV27 and TRBJ2-7; 13 positions match TRBD2. The J segment lost 5 bases and the V segment lost 4 bases, leaving 8 bases of the junction unmatched. The CDR3 length is 16 residues. Germline loops: CDR1 MNHEY, CDR2 SMNVEV (reference sequence). CDR3 nucleotide sequence: TGTGCCAGCAGTTCCCCGACTAGCGGGAGGAGGAACGAGCAGTACTTC. Amino acid sequence: CASSSPTSGRRNEQYF.

Concerning this clone itself: This sample also contains other DNA sequences that code for the same CDR3. The chain carries TRBV9 and TRBJ2-1; maybe TRBD1 (6 bases). Trimming took off 2 bases at V and 0 bases at J, with 9 bases between the two ends. The germline V gene has CDR1 SGDLS and CDR2 YYNGEE. CDR3 length equals 15 residues. CDR3 in DNA: TGTGCCAGCAGCGTCCAGGGGTCCTCCTACAATGAGCAGTTCTTC. The encoded protein is CASSVQGSSYNEQFF.

This chain connects TRBV6-6 to TRBJ2-7, with D possibly called TRBD1 or TRBD2 (5 bases each). Per germline, CDR1 MNHNY and CDR2 SVGAGI (reference sequence). CDR3 length equals 11 residues. V lost 4 bases to trimming and J lost 6 bases, with 7 bases between them. The CDR3 DNA follows: TGTGCCAGCAGTTTTGGGGGCGAGCAGTACTTC. It encodes CASSFGGEQYF.

The chain employs TRBV30 and TRBJ2-7; tentative D call: TRBD1 (6 bases). Trimming shortened V by 8 bases and J by 0 bases, and 11 bases separated the two germline ends. The germline V gene encodes CDR1 GTSNPN and CDR2 SVGIG (reference sequence). The CDR3 is made up of 12 amino acids. The CDR3 nucleotides are TGTGCCACAGGGACGGACTCCTACGAGCAGTACTTC. The encoded protein is CATGTDSYEQYF.

The gene calls are TRBV4-1 and TRBJ2-7; TRBD2 aligns across 7 bases. The CDR3 is made up of 15 amino acids. Germline-derived CDR1 and CDR2 are MGHRA and YSYEKL. V was pared by 0 bases and J by 3 bases, with 5 bases of the junction left unmatched. CDR3 residues: CASSQDVGGFYEQYF. CDR3 in DNA: TGCGCCAGCAGCCAAGATGTCGGGGGGTTCTACGAGCAGTACTTC.